These T cell receptor beta chains were read from a single sample in a study of blood T cell repertoires in COVID-19. Profiling relied on immunoSEQ multiplex PCR, and the TCRdb table lists in-frame clones only, not all of them. The table lists some 120,000 clones, approximately 89% of them singletons. The sample consisted of peripheral blood. The source of these receptors is a woman aged 55-70 years with acute or convalescent COVID-19. CDR3s include the opening cysteine and the closing phenylalanine or tryptophan. Fields, in order: CDR3 protein, CDR3 DNA, J gene, clone size, D gene, V gene. The D gene is left open where the match is weak. Where a row states a size, it is once, few, many or the class of an expanded clone; other rows omit it.

CASSQDGDTVDTEAFF,TGTGCCAGCAGCCAAGATGGGGACACGGTCGACACTGAAGCTTTCTTT,TRBJ1-1,.,.,TRBV4-2
CASSEFVNTGELFF,TGTGCCAGCAGTGAGTTCGTTAACACCGGGGAGCTGTTTTTT,TRBJ2-2,.,.,TRBV2
CASSGQALSYGYTF,TGTGCCAGCAGTGGACAGGCACTATCATATGGCTACACCTTC,TRBJ1-2,.,.,TRBV2
CSASGGRPGYTF,TGCAGTGCTAGTGGAGGGCGTCCGGGCTACACCTTC,TRBJ1-2,.,.,TRBV20-1
CASSVVRLDSAYEQYF,TGTGCCAGCAGTGTCGTTCGGCTAGACAGTGCCTACGAGCAGTACTTC,TRBJ2-7,.,.,TRBV6-1
CASSYSTRGDQHF,TGTGCCAGCAGTTACTCGACACGGGGGGACCAGCATTTT,TRBJ1-5,.,.,TRBV6-2/TRBV6-3
CASSLGGKQPQHF,TGTGCCAGCAGCTTAGGAGGGAAACAGCCCCAGCATTTT,TRBJ1-5,.,.,TRBV7-9
CASSLLGEAEAFF,TGTGCCAGCAGCCTACTGGGGGAGGCTGAAGCTTTCTTT,TRBJ1-1,.,.,TRBV3-1/TRBV3-2
CAISPAGQGSPLHF,TGTGCCATCAGCCCTGCAGGGCAGGGGTCACCCCTCCACTTT,TRBJ1-6,.,.,TRBV10-3
CASSPVANEQFF,TGTGCCAGCAGTCCAGTGGCTAATGAGCAGTTCTTC,TRBJ2-1,.,.,TRBV6-6
CASSLDIGVNYGYTF,TGCGCCAGCAGCTTGGACATAGGGGTTAACTATGGCTACACCTTC,TRBJ1-2,.,.,TRBV5-1
CASSQGSLAGRETQYF,TGTGCCAGCAGCCAGGGATCACTAGCGGGAAGAGAGACCCAGTACTTC,TRBJ2-5,.,TRBD2,TRBV3-1/TRBV3-2
CASTSTGVSSYNEQFF,TGTGCCAGCACTTCAACAGGCGTCAGCTCCTACAATGAGCAGTTCTTC,TRBJ2-1,.,.,TRBV28
CASSQVLARGTDTQYF,TGCGCCAGCAGCCAAGTACTAGCGCGGGGCACAGATACGCAGTATTTT,TRBJ2-3,.,TRBD2,TRBV4-1
CASRQTSGQETQYF,TGCGCCAGCAGGCAGACTAGCGGCCAAGAGACCCAGTACTTC,TRBJ2-5,.,TRBD2,TRBV5-1
CASRPTGPYGYTF,TGTGCCAGCAGGCCGACAGGCCCCTATGGCTACACCTTC,TRBJ1-2,.,.,TRBV27
CASSDSGNTGELFF,TGTGCCAGCAGCGATAGCGGAAACACCGGGGAGCTGTTTTTT,TRBJ2-2,.,.,TRBV9
CASRLAPSSYNEQFF,TGCGCCAGCAGGTTAGCGCCAAGCTCCTACAATGAGCAGTTCTTC,TRBJ2-1,.,.,TRBV5-1
CASSDSNYGYTF,TGTGCCAGCTCGGACAGTAACTATGGCTACACCTTC,TRBJ1-2,.,.,TRBV27
CASSPGTGTFF,TGTGCCAGCAGCCCCGGGACAGGGACGTTCTTC,TRBJ2-1,.,TRBD1,TRBV6-6
CASSLVAVSTGHNEQFF,TGCGCCAGCAGCTTGGTGGCAGTGAGTACAGGTCACAATGAGCAGTTCTTC,TRBJ2-1,.,.,TRBV5-1
CATSRDPGGGNTIYF,TGTGCCACCAGCAGAGATCCCGGGGGAGGAAACACCATATATTTT,TRBJ1-3,once,.,TRBV15
CASSPLNNEQFF,TGCGCCAGCAGCCCTTTAAACAATGAGCAGTTCTTC,TRBJ2-1,.,.,TRBV5-1
CASSQRGQGTYF,TGTGCCAGCAGCCAAAGGGGCCAGGGGACGTACTTC,TRBJ2-7,.,.,TRBV3-1/TRBV3-2
CASSIPGTGRTGELFF,TGTGCCAGTAGTATACCCGGGACAGGGAGGACCGGGGAGCTGTTTTTT,TRBJ2-2,.,TRBD1,TRBV19